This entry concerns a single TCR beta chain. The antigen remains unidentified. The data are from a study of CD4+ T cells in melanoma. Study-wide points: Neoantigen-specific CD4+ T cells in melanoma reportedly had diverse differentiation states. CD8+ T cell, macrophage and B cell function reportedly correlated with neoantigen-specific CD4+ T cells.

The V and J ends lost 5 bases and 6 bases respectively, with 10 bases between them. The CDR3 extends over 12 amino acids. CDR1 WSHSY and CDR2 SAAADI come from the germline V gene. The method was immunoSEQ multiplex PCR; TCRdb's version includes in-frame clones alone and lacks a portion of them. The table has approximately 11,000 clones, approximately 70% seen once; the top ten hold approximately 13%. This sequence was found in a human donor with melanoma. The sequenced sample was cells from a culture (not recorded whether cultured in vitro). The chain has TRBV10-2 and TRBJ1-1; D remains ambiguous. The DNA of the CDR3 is TGCGCCAGCAGTTTCGGCCAGGCTGAAGCTTTCTTT. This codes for CASSFGQAEAFF.